Listed here is a single T cell receptor (beta chain). This record belongs to a study of technical replicates of blood from four donors. The CDR3 has 16 amino acids. CDR1 and CDR2 from the germline V gene are SGHRS and YFSETQ. V lost 3 bases, J lost 4 bases, and 7 bases stayed unmatched. The repertoire was sequenced with immunoSEQ multiplex PCR; TCRdb's copy has only in-frame clones and lacks some. Among about 64,000 clones, 70% to 90% were seen once, and the ten largest hold 5% to 6%. The sample consisted of PBMCs. This clonotype was obtained from a human donor in good health. Some clones in this sample may be carry-over from other donors' samples. The rearrangement links TRBV5-1 to TRBJ1-4; 9 bases fit TRBD1. The DNA for the CDR3 is TGCGCCAGCAGCTACGGGGCGGACAGGGGTAATGAAAAACTGTTTTTT. Its translation: CASSYGADRGNEKLFF.